Sequencing of this T cell receptor beta chain was carried out in a study of blood T cells in healthy people across ages. This clonotype was observed a handful of times. Primed by a sample-barcoded 5' primer and a J-beta primer mix, a second PCR proceeded for roughly 7 to 12 cycles. TCRdb re-analysed the 5' RACE reads in MiXCR, keeping a single row per CDR3 protein. In the table there are 910,000 or so distinct CDR3 sequences, approximately 50% of which are singletons. Trimming shortened V by 6 bases and J by 1 base, and 15 bases separated the two germline ends. This CDR3 has 14 amino acids. The germline V gene encodes CDR1 SQVTM and CDR2 ANQGSEA.

The clonotype was recovered from a woman between 55 and 75 years old in good health. The chain links TRBV29-1 to TRBJ1-2; the D is unclear. The sample comprised blood. CDR3 sequence reads: CSVRTGPVNYGYTF. The CDR3 region has the DNA TGCAGCGTCCGGACCGGGCCCGTTAACTATGGCTACACCTTC.